Shown below are 8 T cell receptor beta chains from a single sample sequenced in a study of graft-versus-host responses after intestinal transplantation. TCRdb keeps only in-frame clones here, not all; method: immunoSEQ multiplex PCR. The sample contains about 1,000 clones, 84% of which appear only once. Intraepithelial plus lamina propria lymphocytes were released by processing graft tissue. Sequencing used ileum tissue, obtained around 110 days after intestinal transplant. The source is a human patient who received an intestinal transplant, so some T cells may come from the graft donor.

This clone was seen once. Germline and junction disagree at one end, which may indicate a read error. The CDR3 protein is CASSLGHRDLNYGYAF. CDR3 in DNA: TGCGCCAGCAGCTTGGGACACCGGGACCTGAACTATGGCTACGCCTTC. The chain links TRBV5-1 to TRBJ1-2, with D perhaps matching TRBD1 (5 bases). The germline V gene has CDR1 SGHRS and CDR2 YFSETQ. The CDR3 covers 16 residues.

The V call is TRBV10-3, the J call TRBJ2-7; a possible D gene is TRBD2 (6 bases). V lost 6 bases and J 2 bases, leaving 14 bases between the germline ends. This CDR3 has 14 residues. Germline assignment: CDR1 ENHRY and CDR2 SYGVKD. The CDR3 spells CAIRGGNPTYEQYF. DNA of the CDR3: TGTGCCATCAGGGGGGGAAATCCGACCTACGAGCAGTACTTC.

The V and J genes are TRBV9 and TRBJ2-3; tentative D call: TRBD2 (5 bases). The CDR3 has 15 residues. CDR1 is SGDLS, CDR2 YYNGEE, per germline. Between the trimmed V and J ends, which lost 4 bases and 0 bases, there was a span of 12 bases. Written as DNA, the CDR3 is TGTGCCAGCAGCACATGGACTGCTAGCACAGATACGCAGTATTTT. Translated, it gives CASSTWTASTDTQYF.

The chain links TRBV27 to TRBJ2-3; TRBD2 might be the D (6 bases). Trimming pared 6 bases from V and 0 bases from J, leaving 13 bases between. CDR3 size: 15 residues. The germline V gene has CDR1 MNHEY and CDR2 SMNVEV (reference sequence). CDR3 in amino acids: CASSQGTRSTDTQYF. The CDR3 DNA reads TGTGCCAGCAGCCAAGGGACTCGTAGCACAGATACGCAGTATTTT.

The chain is built from TRBV6-5 and TRBJ1-4; weak D call: TRBD1 (5 bases). Germline lookup yields CDR1 MNHEY and CDR2 SVGAGI. This CDR3 has 14 residues. Trimming removed 5 bases at V and 8 bases at J, with 15 bases between. The CDR3: CASSPQASGEKLFF. CDR3 coding DNA: TGTGCCAGCAGTCCACAGGCCTCGGGGGAAAAACTGTTTTTT.

This clone is deemed hyperexpanded. The chain joins TRBV5-6 to TRBJ2-7; D perhaps matches TRBD2 (6 bases). V lost 0 bases and J 7 bases, leaving 11 bases between the germline ends. The germline V gene has CDR1 SGHDT and CDR2 YYEEEE. The CDR3 has 13 residues. CDR3 DNA sequence: TGTGCCAGCAGCTTGGAAGCGGGCGTTGAGCAGTACTTC. The encoded protein is CASSLEAGVEQYF.

Comment on this clone: This could be a read error, since a much larger clone is one nucleotide away. The chain carries TRBV5-6 and TRBJ2-3; tentative D call: TRBD2 (6 bases). The length of the CDR3 is 12 residues. Germline loops: CDR1 SGHDT, CDR2 YYEEEE. CDR3 in DNA: TGTGCCAGCAGCCTCGGAGGGAGAACGCGGTATTTT. This encodes CASSLGGRTRYF.

The chain is built from TRBV15 and TRBJ1-5, with D possibly being TRBD1 (6 bases). V lost 5 bases to trimming and J lost 2 bases, with 7 bases between them. Germline CDR1 reads LNHNV; CDR2 reads YYDKDF (reference sequence). The CDR3 is 13 residues long. The CDR3 here is CATSRQGNQPQHF. CDR3 nucleotide sequence: TGTGCCACCAGCCGACAGGGCAATCAGCCCCAGCATTTT. Filled out from reference TRBV15 and TRBJ1-5, the complete variable domain reads DAMVIQNPRYQVTQFGKPVTLSCSQTLNHNVMYWYQQKSSQAPKLLFHYYDKDFNNEADTPDNFQSRRPNTSFCFLDIRSPGLGDTAMYLCATSRQGNQPQHFGDGTRLSIL.